This T cell receptor beta chain was identified during a study of T cell responses to AZD1222 COVID-19 vaccine. To note about this clone: Its target is unknown.

Germline V lookup: CDR1 SGHRS, CDR2 YFSETQ. This CDR3 is 15 amino acids long. V gave up 2 bases and J gave up 3 bases, with 15 bases separating them. Produced via immunoSEQ multiplex PCR; TCRdb's table is partial and in-frame only. The table records approximately 99,000 clones, approximately 90% of them present only once. Whole-study findings and limits: Of spike-specific TCRs, nearly half reportedly target regions left unmutated in variants. The donors showed a predominance of white British ancestry and of females, with possible underestimation of clonal diversity.

The genes are TRBV5-1 and TRBJ2-7; possible D gene TRBD1, 7 bases. Sequenced material: peripheral blood, taken 28 days after the second AZD1222 dose. The origin of this receptor is an adult who received the AZD1222 COVID-19 vaccine. The CDR3, as DNA: TGCGCCAGCAGCTTCGCAACAGGGGAGGTCTACGAGCAGTACTTC. Amino acids: CASSFATGEVYEQYF.